One and the same sample provided the 32 T cell receptor beta chains below, sequenced in a study of T-cell memory formation after mild COVID-19. MiXCR, run by TCRdb on the 5' RACE reads, gives a single entry per CDR3 protein. The repertoire holds 470,000 or so distinct CDR3 sequences, with roughly 20% as singletons. The material sequenced was PBMCs or a T cell subset sorted from them (not recorded which). These receptors originate from an adult woman who had mild COVID-19 (a few samples of this study predate the infection). Cell type and time point are not known.

This clonotype was recorded a few times. The V call is TRBV10-3, the J call TRBJ2-7; 8 bases match TRBD1. V lost 6 bases to trimming and J lost 0 bases; unmatched junction nucleotides: 10. The CDR3 totals 16 residues. The V gene's germline CDR1 is ENHRY and CDR2 SYGVKD. The CDR3 coding sequence is TGTGCCATCAGCCAGGGGGCAGGGAGTAGCTCCTACGAGCAGTACTTC. This gives the protein CAISQGAGSSSYEQYF.

This clonotype has just a few counts. V is TRBV20-1 and J is TRBJ2-1, with TRBD2 as a possible D gene (5 bases). The CDR3 contains 15 residues. Per germline, CDR1 DFQATT and CDR2 SNEGSKA (reference sequence). The V end was cut by 0 bases, the J end by 6 bases, with 15 bases between. CDR3 region: CSARDWGAVANEQFF. The CDR3 coding sequence is TGCAGTGCTAGAGATTGGGGAGCAGTTGCCAATGAGCAGTTCTTC.

The V and J genes are TRBV5-1 and TRBJ2-7, with D perhaps matching TRBD1 or TRBD2 (5 bases each). Germline V lookup: CDR1 SGHRS, CDR2 YFSETQ. Trimming stripped 4 bases from V and 2 bases from J, with 16 bases between. The CDR3 has 15 amino acids. The CDR3 DNA reads TGCGCCAGCAGCCTAGATCCCGGGACGGCCTACGAGCAGTACTTC. Its translation: CASSLDPGTAYEQYF.

The chain joins TRBV27 to TRBJ2-1, with 7 bases aligning to TRBD2. Per the germline V gene, CDR1 is MNHEY and CDR2 is SMNVEV (reference sequence). V lost 2 bases, J lost 5 bases, and 3 bases stayed unmatched. This CDR3 has 14 amino acids. CDR3 sequence (DNA): TGTGCCAGCAGTTTAGAACTAGCGCACAATGAGCAGTTCTTC. This gives the protein CASSLELAHNEQFF.

This clonotype was picked up many times. This sequence joins TRBV29-1 and TRBJ2-1, with TRBD1 as a possible D gene (7 bases). The CDR3 length is 13 residues. Germline V CDR1 and CDR2: SQVTM, ANQGSEA. The V gene lost 7 bases and the J gene lost 0 bases, with 10 bases spanning the gap. The CDR3 nucleotides read TGCAGCGGGAGGGACAGCTCCTACAATGAGCAGTTCTTC. This sequence encodes CSGRDSSYNEQFF.

The V and J genes are TRBV4-1 and TRBJ2-3; D is undetermined. This CDR3 is 16 amino acids long. V was clipped by 4 bases and J by 3 bases, with 17 bases between them. Germline CDR1 MGHRA, CDR2 YSYEKL. The CDR3 sequence is CASSPKFSPVTDTQYF. The CDR3 DNA reads as TGCGCCAGCAGCCCCAAATTTTCTCCGGTAACAGATACGCAGTATTTT.

This clonotype was observed a few times. The J gene is TRBJ2-7, the V gene TRBV6-2 or TRBV6-3; TRBD2 is a possible D gene (6 bases). Looked up from germline, CDR1 is MNHEY and CDR2 is SVGEGT. With 0 bases removed from V and 2 bases from J, the gap between germline ends came to 11 bases. The CDR3 loop spans 15 amino acids. The CDR3 nucleotides are TGTGCCAGCAGTTACTCCCCCGGGACTCCCTACGAGCAGTACTTC. This translates into CASSYSPGTPYEQYF.

This chain links TRBV4-1 with TRBJ1-5; D is unclear. From germline, CDR1 is MGHRA and CDR2 YSYEKL. This CDR3 is built from 14 residues. V dropped 5 bases and J dropped 1 base, with 9 bases sitting between them. CDR3 nucleotide sequence: TGCGCCAGCAGCGGAGTTGGAAGCAATCAGCCCCAGCATTTT. Translation gives CASSGVGSNQPQHF.

This chain joins TRBV15 and TRBJ1-2; no firm D call. V was trimmed by 2 bases and J by 6 bases, leaving 19 bases between them. This CDR3 is 16 amino acids long. Germline V gives CDR1 LNHNV, CDR2 YYDKDF (reference sequence). CDR3 in DNA: TGTGCCACCAGCAGATCCGGAGACTTAGGCAGAAATGGCTACACCTTC. Protein: CATSRSGDLGRNGYTF.

This chain uses TRBV7-9 with TRBJ1-4; D gene unclear. Between the trimmed V and J ends, which lost 5 bases and 0 bases, there was a span of 10 bases. Germline loops: CDR1 SEHNR, CDR2 FQNEAQ (reference sequence). This CDR3 region has 15 residues. In nucleotides, the CDR3 is TGTGCCAGCAGCAGCCCTGGGGCAACTAATGAAAAACTGTTTTTT. Protein: CASSSPGATNEKLFF.

Many counts were recorded for this clonotype. V usage is TRBV11-2 and J usage is TRBJ1-3; TRBD1 might be the D (5 bases). The V end was cut by 10 bases, the J end by 2 bases, with 15 bases between. CDR1 is SGHAT, CDR2 FQNNGV, per germline. This CDR3 has 14 amino acids. CDR3 DNA sequence: TGTGCCACCAGACAGTTTCTAACTGGAAACACCATATATTTT. Translating gives CATRQFLTGNTIYF.

A few counts support this clonotype. V gene TRBV30 combines with J gene TRBJ2-1; no clear D. Germline CDR1 is GTSNPN and CDR2 is SVGIG (reference sequence). With 0 bases removed from V and 6 bases from J, the gap between germline ends came to 9 bases. The CDR3 contains 13 residues. The CDR3 region is CAWSVQASNEQFF. Here the CDR3 DNA reads TGTGCCTGGAGTGTACAAGCGTCCAATGAGCAGTTCTTC.

V usage is TRBV9 and J usage is TRBJ2-7; D gene ambiguous. Germline V gene lookup returns CDR1 SGDLS and CDR2 YYNGEE. V gave up 0 bases and J gave up 5 bases, with 12 bases separating them. This CDR3 comprises 14 residues. This chain's CDR3 is CASSVVGFMDEQYF. CDR3 in DNA: TGTGCCAGCAGCGTAGTCGGCTTTATGGACGAGCAGTACTTC.

The chain carries TRBV30 and TRBJ2-7; 13 bases match TRBD2. Germline V CDR1 and CDR2: GTSNPN, SVGIG (reference sequence). With V trimmed by 3 bases and J by 3 bases, 11 bases remained unmatched. The length of the CDR3 is 17 residues. This CDR3 is CAWSREIGTSGNYEQYF. CDR3 DNA: TGTGCCTGGAGCCGAGAGATCGGGACTAGCGGGAACTACGAGCAGTACTTC.

This clonotype showed up just a few times. The chain carries TRBV24-1 and TRBJ1-1; 8 bases are a match to TRBD1. The length of the CDR3 is 13 residues. Germline V CDR1 and CDR2: KGHDR, SFDVKD. With 3 bases clipped from V and 10 bases from J, the junction kept 6 bases outside the gene matches. This CDR3 is CATSDRQGLRAFF. The CDR3 DNA reads TGTGCCACCAGTGATCGACAGGGGCTTCGAGCTTTCTTT.

The rearrangement joins TRBV19 to TRBJ1-5; D not resolved. Germline CDR1 is LNHDA and CDR2 is SQIVND (reference sequence). This CDR3 contains 16 residues. Trimming left V 5 bases short and J 0 bases short, with 14 bases between. The CDR3 sequence is CASSGAMGYSNQPQHF. In DNA, the CDR3 is TGTGCCAGTAGTGGTGCGATGGGATATAGCAATCAGCCCCAGCATTTT. Together with reference TRBV19 and TRBJ1-5, the CDR3 gives the full variable domain: DGGITQSPKYLFRKEGQNVTLSCEQNLNHDAMYWYRQDPGQGLRLIYYSQIVNDFQKGDIAEGYSVSREKKESFPLTVTSAQKNPTAFYLCASSGAMGYSNQPQHFGDGTRLSIL.

There are a few counts of this clonotype. The chain combines TRBV29-1 with TRBJ2-6; perhaps D is TRBD1 or TRBD2 (5 bases each). V dropped 6 bases and J dropped 0 bases, with 12 bases sitting between them. CDR3 length: 15 residues. Per the germline V gene, CDR1 is SQVTM and CDR2 is ANQGSEA. CDR3 DNA: TGCAGCGTCCGGGACCTTCGCTCTGGGGCCAACGTCCTGACTTTC. Translating gives CSVRDLRSGANVLTF.

This clonotype has just a few counts. The gene calls are TRBV20-1 and TRBJ1-2; 11 positions agree with TRBD1. Trimming took 4 bases from V and 8 from J; bases not matched to a gene: 12. In germline, CDR1 is DFQATT, CDR2 SNEGSKA (reference sequence). The CDR3 runs 15 residues. This CDR3 reads CSAKGQGAQLGGYTF. In DNA form, the CDR3 reads TGCAGTGCTAAAGGACAGGGGGCTCAACTCGGCGGCTACACCTTC.

This clonotype came up a few times. The V and J genes are TRBV20-1 and TRBJ2-3; tentatively, D is TRBD1 or TRBD2 (5 bases each). V was clipped by 3 bases and J by 4 bases, with 8 bases between them. The CDR3 runs to 12 residues. Germline-derived CDR1 and CDR2 are DFQATT and SNEGSKA (reference sequence). Here the CDR3 DNA reads TGCAGTGCTAGTAGGGGAGCAGATACGCAGTATTTT. It is translated as CSASRGADTQYF.

The chain recombines TRBV6-1 with TRBJ2-2; a weak D match, TRBD2 (7 bases). The length of the CDR3 is 16 residues. The germline V and J ends were trimmed by 7 bases and 4 bases, with 19 bases remaining between them. From germline, CDR1 is MNHNS and CDR2 SASEGT. Here the CDR3 reads CASKLGGQRGTGELFF. Here the CDR3 DNA reads TGTGCCAGCAAACTGGGGGGGCAGCGAGGCACCGGGGAGCTGTTTTTT.

The rearrangement links TRBV20-1 to TRBJ2-2; 9 bases fit TRBD1. Losses at the gene ends were 5 bases for V and 4 bases for J; bases not matched to a gene: 5. CDR3 length: 14 residues. CDR1 DFQATT and CDR2 SNEGSKA come from the germline V gene (reference sequence). This CDR3 is CSAERDRVTGELFF. The CDR3 nucleotides are TGCAGTGCTGAGAGGGACAGGGTCACCGGGGAGCTGTTTTTT.

The chain recombines TRBV6-2 or TRBV6-3 with TRBJ2-1; D is possibly TRBD1 or TRBD2 (5 bases each). V lost 6 bases and J 14 bases, leaving 14 bases between the germline ends. Germline V CDR1 and CDR2: MNHEY, SVGEGT. This CDR3 is built from 11 residues. The DNA of the CDR3 is TGTGCCAGCAGGTTTGGGGTGGGGGAGTTCTTC. It encodes CASRFGVGEFF.

This clonotype has a count of ten or more. This rearrangement joins TRBV10-3 to TRBJ1-1; no firm D call. V was clipped by 4 bases and J by 1 base, with 13 bases between them. Germline lookup yields CDR1 ENHRY and CDR2 SYGVKD. The CDR3 consists of 15 residues. CDR3 DNA: TGTGCCATCAGTGGCCAGGCTGCCCAGAACACTGAAGCTTTCTTT. As protein: CAISGQAAQNTEAFF.

In this sample, this clonotype turned up a few times. The chain recombines TRBV5-1 with TRBJ1-1, with D unclear. The V end was cut by 0 bases, the J end by 6 bases, with 12 bases between. This CDR3 comprises 14 residues. The germline V gene encodes CDR1 SGHRS and CDR2 YFSETQ. The DNA of the CDR3 is TGCGCCAGCAGCTTGGGGCAGCCGCGGGCTGAAGCTTTCTTT. Its translation: CASSLGQPRAEAFF.

The chain couples TRBV30 to TRBJ1-5; D possibly corresponds to TRBD1 (5 bases). The CDR3 spans 13 residues. Germline values: CDR1 GTSNPN, CDR2 SVGIG (reference sequence). The V end lost 3 bases, the J end lost 2 bases, and 8 bases lay between the germline ends. CDR3 amino acids: CAWSLGGNQPQHF. The CDR3 bases are TGTGCCTGGAGCCTGGGGGGCAATCAGCCCCAGCATTTT.

The V and J genes are TRBV19 and TRBJ2-1, with a weak D call TRBD1 (7 bases). The CDR3 is 15 amino acids. The V gene lost 3 bases and the J gene lost 8 bases, with 17 bases spanning the gap. CDR1 and CDR2 from the germline V gene are LNHDA and SQIVND (reference sequence). CDR3 residues: CASSMLGQEGDEQFF. The CDR3 DNA follows: TGTGCCAGTAGTATGTTAGGACAGGAGGGAGATGAGCAGTTCTTC.

The J gene is TRBJ2-2, the V gene TRBV5-1; D is unresolved. Trimming shortened V by 0 bases and J by 6 bases, and 18 bases separated the two germline ends. CDR3 length: 17 amino acids. The germline V gene encodes CDR1 SGHRS and CDR2 YFSETQ. DNA for the CDR3: TGCGCCAGCAGCTTGGAAACAGCCCAACAAAGTCCCGGGGAGCTGTTTTTT. Translating it yields CASSLETAQQSPGELFF.

A few counts support this clonotype. The chain carries TRBV28 and TRBJ2-7; 12 nucleotides agree with TRBD2. This CDR3 is built from 16 residues. Germline V gene data show CDR1 as MDHEN and CDR2 as SYDVKM. The trim removed 3 bases at V and 3 bases at J, leaving 6 bases unmatched. The CDR3 region is CASSLGRTSGIYEQYF. CDR3 DNA sequence: TGTGCCAGCAGTTTGGGCCGGACTAGCGGGATCTACGAGCAGTACTTC.

V and J are TRBV5-1 and TRBJ2-1, with 7 positions matching TRBD1. The V gene's germline CDR1 is SGHRS and CDR2 YFSETQ. This CDR3 region has 16 residues. The V gene end was trimmed by 3 bases and the J gene end by 3 bases; junction bases not matched to a gene: 9. CDR3 loop: CASSSELRDSYNEQFF. The CDR3 DNA reads as TGCGCCAGCAGCTCGGAATTACGGGACAGCTACAATGAGCAGTTCTTC.

This clonotype was seen repeatedly, ten times or more. The rearrangement joins TRBV29-1 to TRBJ2-5; a possible D gene is TRBD2 (6 bases). The germline CDR1 and CDR2 sequences are SQVTM and ANQGSEA. The CDR3 sequence is 13 residues long. The V gene lost 6 bases and the J gene lost 0 bases, with 11 bases spanning the gap. The CDR3 loop reads CSVDRDYQETQYF. The CDR3, as DNA: TGCAGCGTCGACCGGGACTACCAAGAGACCCAGTACTTC.

V usage is TRBV5-5 and J usage is TRBJ2-5, with D hard to call. The V gene lost 4 bases and the J gene lost 5 bases, with 15 bases spanning the gap. This CDR3 spans 14 amino acids. CDR1 and CDR2 (germline): SGHKS, YYEKEE (reference sequence). CDR3 DNA: TGTGCCAGCAGCCCTGAACCAAGTGGGGAGACCCAGTACTTC. Translation gives CASSPEPSGETQYF.

The chain couples TRBV11-2 to TRBJ2-1, with D unclear. The CDR3 is 14 residues long. Trimming removed 0 bases from V and 5 bases from J, with 8 bases in between. Germline CDR1 and CDR2: SGHAT and FQNNGV. This CDR3 reads CASSLDLEHNEQFF. DNA for the CDR3: TGTGCCAGCAGCTTAGATCTTGAGCACAATGAGCAGTTCTTC.